One TCR beta chain is described in this entry. Original processing notes: Researchers report that nucleated cell counts were estimated from reference gene primer amplification. The assay was immunoSEQ multiplex PCR, and TCRdb's table has in-frame clones only and misses some. V and J calls and clone size follow that table, whereas D and trimming were derived from the DNA. Altogether fewer than 400,000 clones are present, roughly 86% being singletons, with the ten largest covering 3%. The sample comes from a study of blood T cell repertoires in COVID-19. Across the study: Both acute and convalescent COVID-19 samples were obtained from the United States, Italy and Spain. PBMCs, B-cell-depleted T cells, or T cells were the source of the cDNA or gDNA that made up the material.

The germline CDR1 and CDR2 sequences are SGHNT and YENEEA. The CDR3 extends over 13 amino acids. V was cut by 5 bases and J by 5 bases, with 11 bases left in between. The specimen was peripheral blood. The chain employs TRBV11-3 and TRBJ2-3; TRBD1 might be the D (5 bases). This TCR came from a human donor in a cohort sampled during active COVID-19. Here the CDR3 DNA reads TGTGCCAGCAGCCCAGGGATGGAAGATACGCAGTATTTT. This gives the protein CASSPGMEDTQYF.